This entry is about one TCR beta chain. Since no conserved phenylalanine or tryptophan closes the CDR3, a read error is the likely cause. The study profiled TCR beta VDJ and CDR3 using genomic DNA as template. TCRdb re-called the reads through MiXCR, storing one row per CDR3 protein. The table shows about 270,000 distinct CDR3 sequences, with 82% occurring only once. Those patients picked for sequencing had displayed CD8+CD57+ cell expansion on flow cytometry. The data are from a study of CD8+CD57+ T cells in acquired aplastic anemia. Study-wide background: CD4+ and CD8+ cells, once sorted, gave DNA averaging about 3 ug.

The CDR3 totals 13 residues. With 7 bases removed from V and 8 bases from J, the gap between germline ends came to 17 bases. The V gene's germline CDR1 is SGDLS and CDR2 YYNGEE. The chain carries TRBV9 and TRBJ2-3; possibly TRBD1 or TRBD2 for D (5 bases each). The sequence derives from a human donor with aplastic anemia. The sample consisted of sorted CD4+, CD8+, or CD8+CD57+ T cells (not recorded which) from PBMCs. CDR3 sequence (DNA): TGTGCCAGCGGGGACGGGCGCAGAGGTACGCAGTATGGT. The encoded protein is CASGDGRRGTQYG.